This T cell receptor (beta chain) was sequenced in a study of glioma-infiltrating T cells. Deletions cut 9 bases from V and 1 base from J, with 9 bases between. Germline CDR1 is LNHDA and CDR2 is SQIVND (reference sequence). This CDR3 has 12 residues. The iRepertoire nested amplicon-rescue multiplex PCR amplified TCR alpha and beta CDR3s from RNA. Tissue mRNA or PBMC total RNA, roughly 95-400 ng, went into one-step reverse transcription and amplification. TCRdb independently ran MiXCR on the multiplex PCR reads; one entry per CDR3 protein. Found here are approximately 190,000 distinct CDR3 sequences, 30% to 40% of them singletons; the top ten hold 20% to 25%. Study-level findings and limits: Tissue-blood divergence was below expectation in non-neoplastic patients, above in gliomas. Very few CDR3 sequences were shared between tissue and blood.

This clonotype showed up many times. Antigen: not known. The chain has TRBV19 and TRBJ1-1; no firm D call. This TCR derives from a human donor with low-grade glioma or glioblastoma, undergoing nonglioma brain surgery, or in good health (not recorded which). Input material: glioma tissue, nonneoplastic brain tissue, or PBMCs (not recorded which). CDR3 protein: CASRAGNTEAFF. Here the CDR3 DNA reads TGTGCCAGCAGAGCAGGGAACACTGAAGCTTTCTTT.